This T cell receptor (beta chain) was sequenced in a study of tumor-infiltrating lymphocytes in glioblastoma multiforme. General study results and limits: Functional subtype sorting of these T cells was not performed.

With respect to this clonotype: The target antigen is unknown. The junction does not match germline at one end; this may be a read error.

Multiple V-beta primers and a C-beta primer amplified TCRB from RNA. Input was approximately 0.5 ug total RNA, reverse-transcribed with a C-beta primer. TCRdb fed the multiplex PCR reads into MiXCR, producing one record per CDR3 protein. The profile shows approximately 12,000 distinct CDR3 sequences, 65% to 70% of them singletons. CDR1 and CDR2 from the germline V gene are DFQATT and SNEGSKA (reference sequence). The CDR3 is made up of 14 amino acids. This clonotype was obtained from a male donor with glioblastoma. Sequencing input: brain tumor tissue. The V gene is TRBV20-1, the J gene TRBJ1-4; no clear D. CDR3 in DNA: TGCAGTGCCCAGACAAGGGCAACTAATGATAAACTGTTTTTT. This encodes CSAQTRATNDKLFF.